This T cell receptor beta chain was identified during a study of blood T cell repertoires in COVID-19. With V trimmed by 3 bases and J by 0 bases, 3 bases remained unmatched. Germline lookup yields CDR1 KGHSH and CDR2 LQKENI. The CDR3 has 16 residues. The assay was immunoSEQ multiplex PCR, and TCRdb's table has in-frame clones only and misses some. Of about 250,000 clones listed, about four fifths are singletons. This clone was picked up one time. The receptor was isolated from a man older than 75 with acute or convalescent COVID-19. J is TRBJ2-2 and V is TRBV18, with 8 bases fitting TRBD1. Sequenced: peripheral blood. CDR3 sequence reads: CASSPRQGSNTGELFF. The DNA of the CDR3 is TGTGCCAGCTCACCCCGACAGGGGTCGAACACCGGGGAGCTGTTTTTT. Together with reference TRBV18 and TRBJ2-2, the CDR3 gives the full variable domain: NAGVMQNPRHLVRRRGQEARLRCSPMKGHSHVYWYRQLPEEGLKFMVYLQKENIIDESGMPKERFSAEFPKEGPSILRIQQVVRGDSAAYFCASSPRQGSNTGELFFGEGSRLTVL.